A single sample gave rise to the 13 T cell receptor beta chains below, sequenced in a study of cytomegalovirus exposure and HLA in healthy donors. TCRdb's copy holds only in-frame clones and misses some; the assay was immunoSEQ multiplex PCR. The sample lists 100,000 to 150,000 clones, roughly nine tenths occurring once. Sequencing was carried out using PBMCs. The receptors originated from a woman under 30 in good health and CMV-seronegative.

The chain is built from TRBV9 and TRBJ2-1, with 9 bases fitting TRBD2. This CDR3 is 14 amino acids long. The germline CDR1 and CDR2 sequences are SGDLS and YYNGEE. Trimming cost V 1 base and J 9 bases; bases outside gene matches: 5. The CDR3 nucleotides read TGTGCCAGCAGCGTACTCGGGACTAGCATTGAGCAGTTCTTC. Encoded protein: CASSVLGTSIEQFF.

The chain combines TRBV29-1 with TRBJ1-6, with TRBD1 identical over 7 bases. V shed 6 bases and J 10 bases; nucleotides not matched to a gene: 9. The CDR3 is made up of 13 amino acids. The germline V gene encodes CDR1 SQVTM and CDR2 ANQGSEA. CDR3 region: CSVLTGFGSPLHF. Here the CDR3 DNA reads TGCAGCGTCCTGACAGGGTTTGGATCACCCCTCCACTTT.

This chain joins TRBV27 and TRBJ1-2, with D possibly TRBD1 on 5 matching bases. Germline values: CDR1 MNHEY, CDR2 SMNVEV (reference sequence). The CDR3 consists of 14 residues. V lost 3 bases and J 9 bases, leaving 17 bases between the germline ends. CDR3 DNA: TGTGCCAGCAGTTTCCTGGGTAGGGAGGGGAGCTACACCTTC. It is translated as CASSFLGREGSYTF.

The V and J genes are TRBV11-2 and TRBJ2-7; D is uncertain. Germline lookup yields CDR1 SGHAT and CDR2 FQNNGV. The CDR3 loop spans 11 amino acids. V was trimmed by 3 bases and J by 3 bases, leaving 3 bases between them. As DNA, the CDR3 is TGTGCCAGCAGCTTTCACTACGAGCAGTACTTC. Translation: CASSFHYEQYF.

The J gene is TRBJ2-1, the V gene TRBV15; a possible D gene is TRBD1 (6 bases). V lost 4 bases and J lost 2, with 15 bases in between. In germline, CDR1 is LNHNV, CDR2 YYDKDF (reference sequence). The CDR3 is 16 amino acids. The CDR3 sequence: CATSTPGTYTYNEQFF. Written as DNA, the CDR3 is TGTGCCACCAGCACTCCCGGGACATATACCTACAATGAGCAGTTCTTC. Combining the CDR3 with reference TRBV15 and TRBJ2-1 gives the whole variable domain DAMVIQNPRYQVTQFGKPVTLSCSQTLNHNVMYWYQQKSSQAPKLLFHYYDKDFNNEADTPDNFQSRRPNTSFCFLDIRSPGLGDTAMYLCATSTPGTYTYNEQFFGPGTRLTVL.

This chain connects TRBV19 to TRBJ2-7, with D perhaps TRBD2 (5 bases). The CDR3 spans 14 residues. Trimming shortened V by 3 bases and J by 2 bases, and 11 bases separated the two germline ends. Germline CDR1 is LNHDA and CDR2 is SQIVND (reference sequence). CDR3: CASSILAGPYEQYF. The CDR3 coding sequence is TGTGCCAGTAGTATTTTGGCGGGCCCCTACGAGCAGTACTTC.

This clone was found once. V usage is TRBV19 and J usage is TRBJ2-2; weak D call: TRBD1 (5 bases). The CDR3 contains 13 residues. The V end lost 2 bases, the J end lost 7 bases, and 8 bases lay between the germline ends. Germline CDR1 is LNHDA and CDR2 is SQIVND (reference sequence). CDR3 amino acids: CASSIPGIGELFF. The CDR3 bases are TGTGCCAGTAGTATACCAGGGATCGGGGAGCTGTTTTTT.

This clone was observed a single time. The V call is TRBV9, the J call TRBJ1-5, with TRBD1 as a possible D gene (6 bases). V was shortened by 3 bases and J by 10 bases, with 14 bases between the two germline ends. This CDR3 is 13 amino acids long. Germline CDR1 reads SGDLS; CDR2 reads YYNGEE. DNA for the CDR3: TGTGCCAGCAGCGGAGAACTACAGGGTCCCCAGCATTTT. Translation: CASSGELQGPQHF.

This chain links TRBV9 with TRBJ2-5; D is unclear. Germline CDR1 reads SGDLS; CDR2 reads YYNGEE. The V end lost 3 bases, the J end lost 5 bases, and 11 bases lay between the germline ends. The CDR3 consists of 13 residues. The CDR3 sequence is CASSARRDETQYF. The DNA of the CDR3 is TGTGCCAGCAGCGCCAGGCGTGACGAGACCCAGTACTTC.

The chain has TRBV5-4 and TRBJ2-5; 10 nucleotides match TRBD1. The CDR3 runs to 14 residues. The ends lost 5 bases at V and 4 bases at J; junction bases unmatched: 5. Looked up from germline, CDR1 is SGHNT and CDR2 is YYREEE (reference sequence). The CDR3 loop is CASSPWTGGETQYF. DNA of the CDR3: TGTGCCAGCAGTCCCTGGACAGGGGGAGAGACCCAGTACTTC.

This sequence joins TRBV9 and TRBJ2-2; a weak D match, TRBD1 (6 bases). This CDR3 is 16 amino acids long. Trimming removed 3 bases at V and 3 bases at J, with 15 bases between. Germline CDR1 SGDLS, CDR2 YYNGEE. CDR3 residues: CASSGVTGIDTGELFF. The CDR3 DNA sequence: TGTGCCAGCAGCGGGGTAACAGGGATCGACACCGGGGAGCTGTTTTTT.

This clone has only one observation. The rearrangement links TRBV28 to TRBJ1-2, with 7 bases that match TRBD1. V trimming: 2 bases; J trimming: 7 bases; junction bases outside the gene matches: 10. Germline-derived CDR1 and CDR2 are MDHEN and SYDVKM. This CDR3 spans 15 amino acids. For the CDR3, the DNA is TGTGCCAGCAGTTTAGTGGACAGGTTAAGTAGTGGCTACACCTTC. Protein product: CASSLVDRLSSGYTF.

The chain has TRBV10-2 and TRBJ2-7, with D perhaps matching TRBD2 (6 bases). The CDR3 length is 15 residues. Germline V gene data show CDR1 as WSHSY and CDR2 as SAAADI. V lost 3 bases to trimming and J lost 4 bases, with 16 bases between them. The CDR3: CASSDLGLAAYEQYF. CDR3 nucleotide sequence: TGCGCCAGCAGTGATTTGGGACTCGCAGCATACGAGCAGTACTTC.